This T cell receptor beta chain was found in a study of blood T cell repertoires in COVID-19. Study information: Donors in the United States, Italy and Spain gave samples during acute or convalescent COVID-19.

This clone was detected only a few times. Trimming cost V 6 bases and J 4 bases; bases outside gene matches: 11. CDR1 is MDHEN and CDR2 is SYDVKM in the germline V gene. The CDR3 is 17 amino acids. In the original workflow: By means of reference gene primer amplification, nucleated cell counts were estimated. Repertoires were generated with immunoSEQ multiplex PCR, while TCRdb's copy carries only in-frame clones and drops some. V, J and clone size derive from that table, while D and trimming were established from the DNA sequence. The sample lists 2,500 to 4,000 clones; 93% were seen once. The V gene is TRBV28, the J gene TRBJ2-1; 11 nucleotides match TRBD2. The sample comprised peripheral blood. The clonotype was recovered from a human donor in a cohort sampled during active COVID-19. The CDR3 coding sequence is TGTGCCAGCAGATCGGAACCGACTAGCGGGAATTACAATGAGCAGTTCTTC. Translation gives CASRSEPTSGNYNEQFF.